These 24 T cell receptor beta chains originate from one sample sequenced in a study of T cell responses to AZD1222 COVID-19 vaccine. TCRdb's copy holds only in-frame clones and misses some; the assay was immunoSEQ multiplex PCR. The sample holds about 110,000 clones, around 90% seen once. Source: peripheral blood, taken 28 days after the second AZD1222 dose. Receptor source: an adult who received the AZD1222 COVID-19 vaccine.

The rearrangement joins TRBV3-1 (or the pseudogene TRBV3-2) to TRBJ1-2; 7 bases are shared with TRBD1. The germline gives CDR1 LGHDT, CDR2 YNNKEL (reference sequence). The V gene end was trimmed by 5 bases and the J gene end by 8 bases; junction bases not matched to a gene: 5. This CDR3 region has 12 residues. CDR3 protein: CASSSQGFGYTF. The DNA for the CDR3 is TGTGCCAGCAGCTCACAGGGGTTCGGCTACACCTTC.

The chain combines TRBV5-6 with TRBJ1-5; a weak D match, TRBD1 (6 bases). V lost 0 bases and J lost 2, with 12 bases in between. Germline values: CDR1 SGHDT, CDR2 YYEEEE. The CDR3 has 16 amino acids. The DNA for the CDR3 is TGTGCCAGCAGCTTGGCCAGGGGATTCGGCAATCAGCCCCAGCATTTT. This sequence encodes CASSLARGFGNQPQHF.

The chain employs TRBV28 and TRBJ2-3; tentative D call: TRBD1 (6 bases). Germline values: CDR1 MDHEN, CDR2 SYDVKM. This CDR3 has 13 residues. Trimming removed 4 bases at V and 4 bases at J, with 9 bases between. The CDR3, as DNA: TGTGCCAGCAGTTCTTGGGGGCCAGATACGCAGTATTTT. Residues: CASSSWGPDTQYF.

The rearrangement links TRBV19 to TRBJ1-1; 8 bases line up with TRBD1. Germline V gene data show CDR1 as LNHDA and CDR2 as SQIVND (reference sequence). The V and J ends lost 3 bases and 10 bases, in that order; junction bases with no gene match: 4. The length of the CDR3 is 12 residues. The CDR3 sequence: CASSILGQAAFF. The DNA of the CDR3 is TGTGCCAGTAGTATTTTGGGACAGGCAGCTTTCTTT.

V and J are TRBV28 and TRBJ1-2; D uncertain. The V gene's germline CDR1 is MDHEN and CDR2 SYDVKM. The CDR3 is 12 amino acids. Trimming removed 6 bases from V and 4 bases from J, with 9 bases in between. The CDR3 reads CASSPSSYGYTF. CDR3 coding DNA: TGTGCCAGCAGCCCCAGCTCCTATGGCTACACCTTC.

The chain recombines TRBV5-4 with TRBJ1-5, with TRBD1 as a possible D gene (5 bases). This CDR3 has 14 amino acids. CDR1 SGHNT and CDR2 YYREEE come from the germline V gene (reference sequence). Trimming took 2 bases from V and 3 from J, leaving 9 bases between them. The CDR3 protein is CASSFGGYNQPQHF. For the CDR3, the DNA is TGTGCCAGCAGCTTTGGGGGATACAATCAGCCCCAGCATTTT.

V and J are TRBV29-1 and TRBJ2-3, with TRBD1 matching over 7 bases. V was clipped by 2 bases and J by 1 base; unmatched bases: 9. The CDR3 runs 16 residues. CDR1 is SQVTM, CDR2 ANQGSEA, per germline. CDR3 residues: CSVEIRQGTGTDTQYF. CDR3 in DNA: TGCAGCGTTGAAATCCGACAGGGTACAGGCACAGATACGCAGTATTTT.

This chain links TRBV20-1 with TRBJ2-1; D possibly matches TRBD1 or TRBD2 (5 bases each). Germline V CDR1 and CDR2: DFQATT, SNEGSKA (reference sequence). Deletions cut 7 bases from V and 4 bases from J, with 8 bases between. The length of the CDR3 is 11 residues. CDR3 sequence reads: CSVGGYNEQFF. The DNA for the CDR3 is TGCAGTGTTGGGGGATACAATGAGCAGTTCTTC.

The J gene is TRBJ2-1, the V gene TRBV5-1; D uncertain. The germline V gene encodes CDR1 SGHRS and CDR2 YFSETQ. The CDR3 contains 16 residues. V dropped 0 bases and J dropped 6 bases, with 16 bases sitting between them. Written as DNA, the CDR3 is TGCGCCAGCAGCTTGGGGGGAATCCTCCTGGGCAATGAGCAGTTCTTC. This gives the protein CASSLGGILLGNEQFF.

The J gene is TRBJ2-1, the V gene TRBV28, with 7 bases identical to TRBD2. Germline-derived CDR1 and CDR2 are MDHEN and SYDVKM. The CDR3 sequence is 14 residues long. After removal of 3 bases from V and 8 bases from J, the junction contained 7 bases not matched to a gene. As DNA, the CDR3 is TGTGCCAGCAGTTTCGCGGGAGAGGGTGATGAGCAGTTCTTC. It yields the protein CASSFAGEGDEQFF.

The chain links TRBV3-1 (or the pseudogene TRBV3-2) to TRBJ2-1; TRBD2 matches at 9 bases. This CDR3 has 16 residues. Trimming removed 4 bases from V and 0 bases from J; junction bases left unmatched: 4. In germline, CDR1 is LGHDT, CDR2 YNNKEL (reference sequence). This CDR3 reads CASSLTSGSSYNEQFF. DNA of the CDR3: TGTGCCAGCAGCCTGACTAGCGGAAGCTCCTACAATGAGCAGTTCTTC.

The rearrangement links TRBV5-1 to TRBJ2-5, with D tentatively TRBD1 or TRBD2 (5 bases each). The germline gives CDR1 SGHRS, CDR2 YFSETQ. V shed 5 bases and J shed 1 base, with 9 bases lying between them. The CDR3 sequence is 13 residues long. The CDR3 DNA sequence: TGCGCCAGCAGGAGGGACCTCCAAGAGACCCAGTACTTC. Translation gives CASRRDLQETQYF.

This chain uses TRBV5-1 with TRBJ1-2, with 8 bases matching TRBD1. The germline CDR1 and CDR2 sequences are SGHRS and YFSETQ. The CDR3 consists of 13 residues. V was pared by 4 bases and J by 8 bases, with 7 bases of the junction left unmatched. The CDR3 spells CASSADRVGGYTF. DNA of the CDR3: TGCGCCAGCAGCGCGGACAGGGTTGGCGGCTACACCTTC. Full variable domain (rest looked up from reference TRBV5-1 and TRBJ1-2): KAGVTQTPRYLIKTRGQQVTLSCSPISGHRSVSWYQQTPGQGLQFLFEYFSETQRNKGNFPGRFSGRQFSNSRSEMNVSTLELGDSALYLCASSADRVGGYTFGSGTRLTVV.

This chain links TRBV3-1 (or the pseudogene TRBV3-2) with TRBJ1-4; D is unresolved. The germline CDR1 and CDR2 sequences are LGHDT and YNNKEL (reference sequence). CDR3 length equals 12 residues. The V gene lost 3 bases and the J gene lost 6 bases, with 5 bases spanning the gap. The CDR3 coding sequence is TGTGCCAGCAGCCAGGAGGATGAAAAACTGTTTTTT. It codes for CASSQEDEKLFF.

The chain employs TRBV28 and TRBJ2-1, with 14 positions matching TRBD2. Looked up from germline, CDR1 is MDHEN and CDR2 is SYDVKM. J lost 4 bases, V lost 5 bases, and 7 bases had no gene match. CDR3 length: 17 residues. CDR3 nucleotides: TGTGCCAGCAGTGGCCGCGGGACTAGCGGGAGATACAATGAGCAGTTCTTC. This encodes CASSGRGTSGRYNEQFF.

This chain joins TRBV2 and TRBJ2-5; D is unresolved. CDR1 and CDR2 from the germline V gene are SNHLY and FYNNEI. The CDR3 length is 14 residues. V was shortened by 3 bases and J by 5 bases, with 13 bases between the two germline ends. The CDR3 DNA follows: TGTGCCAGCAGTGACGCTCTACTGGGGGAGACCCAGTACTTC. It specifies CASSDALLGETQYF.

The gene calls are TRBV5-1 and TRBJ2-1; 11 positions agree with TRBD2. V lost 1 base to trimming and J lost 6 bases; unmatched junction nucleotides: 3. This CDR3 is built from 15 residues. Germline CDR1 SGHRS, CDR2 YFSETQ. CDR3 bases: TGCGCCAGCAGCTTGACTAGCGGGAGAACCAATGAGCAGTTCTTC. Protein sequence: CASSLTSGRTNEQFF.

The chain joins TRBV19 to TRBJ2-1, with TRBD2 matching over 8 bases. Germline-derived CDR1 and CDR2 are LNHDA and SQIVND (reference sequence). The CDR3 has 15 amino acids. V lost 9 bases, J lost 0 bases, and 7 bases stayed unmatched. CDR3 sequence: CASFPSGSSYNEQFF. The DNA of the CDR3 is TGTGCCAGCTTTCCGAGCGGGAGCTCCTACAATGAGCAGTTCTTC.

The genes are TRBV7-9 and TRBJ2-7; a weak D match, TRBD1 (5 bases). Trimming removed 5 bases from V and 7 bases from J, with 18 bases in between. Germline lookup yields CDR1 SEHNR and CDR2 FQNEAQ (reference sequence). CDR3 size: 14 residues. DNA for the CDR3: TGTGCCAGCAGCCCCGGCCCAGGGATACGGGAGCAGTACTTC. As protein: CASSPGPGIREQYF.

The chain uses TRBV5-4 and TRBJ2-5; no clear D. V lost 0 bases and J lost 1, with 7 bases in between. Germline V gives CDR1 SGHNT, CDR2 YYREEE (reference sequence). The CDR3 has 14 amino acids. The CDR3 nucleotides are TGTGCCAGCAGCTTGGCCGCAGCCCAAGAGACCCAGTACTTC. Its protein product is CASSLAAAQETQYF. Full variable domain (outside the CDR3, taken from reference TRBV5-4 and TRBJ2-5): ETGVTQSPTHLIKTRGQQVTLRCSSQSGHNTVSWYQQALGQGPQFIFQYYREEENGRGNFPPRFSGLQFPNYSSELNVNALELDDSALYLCASSLAAAQETQYFGPGTRLLVL.

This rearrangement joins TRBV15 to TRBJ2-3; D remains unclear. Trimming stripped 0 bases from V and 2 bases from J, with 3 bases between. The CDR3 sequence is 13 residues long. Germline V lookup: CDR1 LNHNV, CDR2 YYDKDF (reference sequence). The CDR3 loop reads CATSRDLTDTQYF. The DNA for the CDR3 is TGTGCCACCAGCAGAGATCTCACAGATACGCAGTATTTT.

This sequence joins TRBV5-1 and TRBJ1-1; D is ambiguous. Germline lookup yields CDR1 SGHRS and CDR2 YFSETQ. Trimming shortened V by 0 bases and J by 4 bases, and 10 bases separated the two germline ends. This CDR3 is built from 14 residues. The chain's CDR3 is CASSLVGYGTEAFF. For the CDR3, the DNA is TGCGCCAGCAGCTTGGTCGGTTACGGCACTGAAGCTTTCTTT. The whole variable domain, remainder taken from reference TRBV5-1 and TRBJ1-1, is KAGVTQTPRYLIKTRGQQVTLSCSPISGHRSVSWYQQTPGQGLQFLFEYFSETQRNKGNFPGRFSGRQFSNSRSEMNVSTLELGDSALYLCASSLVGYGTEAFFGQGTRLTVV.

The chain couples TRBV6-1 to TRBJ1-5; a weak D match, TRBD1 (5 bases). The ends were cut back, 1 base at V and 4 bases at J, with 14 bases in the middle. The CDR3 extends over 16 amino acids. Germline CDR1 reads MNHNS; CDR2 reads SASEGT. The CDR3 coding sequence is TGTGCCAGCAGTGAAGTGATGACAGCACCAAATCAGCCCCAGCATTTT. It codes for CASSEVMTAPNQPQHF.

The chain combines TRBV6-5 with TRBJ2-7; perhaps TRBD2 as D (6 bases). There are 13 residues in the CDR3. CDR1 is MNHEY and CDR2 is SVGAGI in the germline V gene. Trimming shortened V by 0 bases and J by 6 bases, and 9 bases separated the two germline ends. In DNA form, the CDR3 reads TGTGCCAGCAGTTACTCGGCGGGGTTCGAGCAGTACTTC. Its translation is CASSYSAGFEQYF.